This TCR beta chain was documented in a study of cytomegalovirus exposure and HLA in healthy donors (dated by TCRdb to about 2017). Some background on the complete study: A later analysis indicated that the roughly 130 validation repertoires were generated on the platform also employed for the approximately 700 repertoires of the first cohort. In addition to the first cohort of 666 subjects, a separate validation cohort of 120 different subjects was used. The study was designed to test whether signatures of past pathogen exposure could be identified by cataloging public T cell receptors. To predict cytomegalovirus infection status, the study brought together high-throughput TCR immunosequencing, statistical association of individual TCRs with disease status, and machine learning. The study at large found these results: Of the cluster scores, approximately 94% were above 0 in a later analysis, which found that TCRs clustered in the first cohort also tended to co-occur in the roughly 130 validation repertoires. The classifier was reported to diagnose cytomegalovirus status with high specificity and sensitivity in both the original cohort and the validation cohort. Most TCR sequences were seen in very few donors, while some public TCRs were found in many individuals. A later analysis lacked HLA typing for the validation cohort, so it scored co-occurrence in that cohort across all 120 or so repertoires. A total of some 180 TCR beta chains were listed by the study as associated with cytomegalovirus. The authors suggested that the approach could potentially be extended to other disease states and immunological phenotypes. A few of the identified cytomegalovirus-associated TCR beta chains were confirmed in vitro to be specific for cytomegalovirus antigens.

Concerning this clone itself: The specificity of this receptor is unknown. There are no base qualities to consult, and no much larger clone falls within one base.

Trimming takes 1 base off V and 5 bases off J; junction bases not matched to a gene: 9. The CDR3, from cysteine to phenylalanine, totals 16 residues. Here the CDR3 DNA is all that survives: 48 bases in frame from base 1. The germline V gene gives CDR1 as SGHRS and CDR2 as YFSETQ. The library was prepared using the immunoSEQ multiplex PCR assay. Per the authors' processing: A statistical classification framework was developed to diagnose cytomegalovirus status using the catalog of TCR beta chain sequences. Imported from immuneACCESS, the table was reduced by TCRdb to in-frame sequences with V and J called. These copies leave out some clones; in studies compared against another copy, an unresolved V gene accounts for under half, and the cause of the remainder is not known. D and trimming were read from the DNA, whereas the V and J calls and clone size are those reported in that table. This sample holds 100,000 to 150,000 clones; 89% were observed only once. Around 1.1% of the sample is taken by the ten largest.

Separate from the roughly 650-subject first cohort, the validation cohort of roughly 130 subjects was the group to which the donors belonged. The TCR sequence derives from a young woman in good health and CMV-seronegative. The V and J segments used are TRBV5-1 and TRBJ2-5, and 9 junctional nucleotides match TRBD2. Sequencing was performed on PBMCs. The CDR3 protein: CASSLSASGTEETQYF. In nucleotide form, the sequence is TGCGCCAGCAGCTTGTCGGCTAGCGGGACGGAGGAGACCCAGTACTTC.